This T cell receptor beta chain is drawn from a study of cytomegalovirus exposure and HLA in healthy donors. Findings and limits, study-wide: The majority of TCR sequences were rare, yet some public TCRs appeared in many donors. Most subjects' HLA-A and HLA-B alleles were reportedly predicted from TCR beta sequences. V- and J-gene trimming of TCR beta was linked (in a later analysis) to a missense DCLRE1C variant.

The CDR3 sequence is 14 residues long. The ends were cut back, 0 bases at V and 4 bases at J, with 10 bases in the middle. Germline-derived CDR1 and CDR2 are SGHRS and YFSETQ. In the PCR, 60 Vbeta and 13 Jbeta primers were used. Generated by immunoSEQ multiplex PCR, the TCRdb table keeps only in-frame clones and is missing some. The sample has 150,000 to 200,000 clones; around three quarters are singletons. In the case of this clone: Its specificity is unknown.

This TCR was recovered from a woman in her 30s in good health and CMV-seronegative. Sequences were obtained from PBMCs. V and J are TRBV5-1 and TRBJ1-1, with D unresolved. The CDR3 region has the DNA TGCGCCAGCAGCTTGGAATGGGCGGGCACTGAAGCTTTCTTT. As protein: CASSLEWAGTEAFF.